Presented here are 26 T cell receptor beta chains from one specimen sequenced in a study of OX40 agonist ivuxolimab in advanced cancers. Repertoires were generated with immunoSEQ multiplex PCR, while TCRdb's copy carries only in-frame clones and drops some. This sample yields roughly 80,000 clones, of which 80% to 95% are seen a single time; around 2% belongs to the top ten. Source: CD4+ or CD8+ T cells sorted from blood, taken in a trial of the OX40 agonist ivuxolimab. The receptor set was obtained from an adult with an advanced solid tumor such as melanoma, head and neck, liver or kidney cancer.

V usage is TRBV4-1 and J usage is TRBJ2-2, with D unclear. Germline V gene lookup returns CDR1 MGHRA and CDR2 YSYEKL. The CDR3 has 12 residues. Deletions cut 3 bases from V and 9 bases from J, with 8 bases between. CDR3 in DNA: TGCGCCAGCAGCCATGTTGTAAGGGAGCTGTTTTTT. It translates to CASSHVVRELFF.

V gene TRBV4-1 combines with J gene TRBJ2-7, with TRBD1 matching 9 bases. The germline V gene encodes CDR1 MGHRA and CDR2 YSYEKL. CDR3 length: 17 amino acids. V was pared by 4 bases and J by 2 bases, with 12 bases of the junction left unmatched. CDR3 residues: CASSRDTGTGSPYEQYF. The CDR3 DNA reads TGCGCCAGCAGCCGAGATACCGGGACAGGGAGTCCCTACGAGCAGTACTTC.

This clone came up a few times. The chain joins TRBV28 to TRBJ2-3; TRBD2 aligns across 8 bases. This CDR3 spans 16 amino acids. The germline V gene has CDR1 MDHEN and CDR2 SYDVKM. Trimming cost V 8 bases and J 1 base; bases outside gene matches: 11. CDR3 coding DNA: TGTGCCAGCTCACCTCACGGGGGGGCCGGCACAGATACGCAGTATTTT. Amino acid sequence: CASSPHGGAGTDTQYF. Based on the CDR3 plus reference TRBV28 and TRBJ2-3, the full variable domain is DVKVTQSSRYLVKRTGEKVFLECVQDMDHENMFWYRQDPGLGLRLIYFSYDVKMKEKGDIPEGYSVSREKKERFSLILESASTNQTSMYLCASSPHGGAGTDTQYFGPGTRLTVL.

The chain has TRBV19 and TRBJ1-1; 8 bases agree with TRBD1. This CDR3 comprises 13 residues. J was trimmed by 9 bases and V by 5 bases; bases with no gene match: 8. The germline CDR1 and CDR2 sequences are LNHDA and SQIVND (reference sequence). As DNA, the CDR3 is TGTGCCAGTAGTGCCTCCTGGACAGGGCAAGCTTTCTTT. Translating gives CASSASWTGQAFF.

The chain employs TRBV6-5 and TRBJ2-1; possibly TRBD1 for D (7 bases). The CDR3 extends over 15 amino acids. Germline CDR1 is MNHEY and CDR2 is SVGAGI. V was pared by 6 bases and J by 6 bases, with 18 bases between. CDR3 nucleotide sequence: TGTGCCAGCAGCTCCGGGCCCAGGGGGGTCAATGAGCAGTTCTTC. It encodes CASSSGPRGVNEQFF.

This chain connects TRBV7-2 to TRBJ1-5; TRBD1 agrees at 10 bases. The CDR3 sequence is 13 residues long. Looked up from germline, CDR1 is SGHTA and CDR2 is FQGNSA. V dropped 7 bases and J dropped 6; count of bases not matched to a gene: 3. CDR3 protein: CASTGQGGQPQHF. The CDR3, as DNA: TGTGCCAGCACCGGACAGGGGGGTCAGCCCCAGCATTTT.

The chain joins TRBV7-3 to TRBJ2-3; D remains unclear. The CDR3 is made up of 15 amino acids. V was trimmed by 5 bases and J by 1 base, leaving 13 bases between them. The germline gives CDR1 SGHTA, CDR2 FQGTGA. The CDR3 DNA reads as TGTGCCAGCAGCCGTAGTGCGGTGGGCACAGATACGCAGTATTTT. As protein: CASSRSAVGTDTQYF. Using reference TRBV7-3 and TRBJ2-3 for the parts outside the CDR3, the full variable domain is GAGVSQTPSNKVTEKGKYVELRCDPISGHTALYWYRQSLGQGPEFLIYFQGTGAADDSGLPNDRFFAVRPEGSVSTLKIQRTERGDSAVYLCASSRSAVGTDTQYFGPGTRLTVL.

As regards this clone: Other DNA sequences within the sample encode an identical CDR3. The V gene is TRBV18, the J gene TRBJ1-1, with a tentative D call TRBD1 (5 bases). Germline CDR1 is KGHSH and CDR2 is LQKENI. Trimming removed 6 bases at V and 1 base at J, with 9 bases between. The CDR3 consists of 13 residues. DNA of the CDR3: TGTGCCAGCTCGCCAACAGGGAACACTGAAGCTTTCTTT. Residues: CASSPTGNTEAFF.

The rearrangement uses TRBV30 and TRBJ1-4; no clear D gene. Germline values: CDR1 GTSNPN, CDR2 SVGIG (reference sequence). Trimming left V 6 bases short and J 0 bases short, with 8 bases between. This CDR3 is built from 13 residues. The CDR3 here is CACPSATNEKLFF. The CDR3 region has the DNA TGTGCCTGTCCTTCTGCAACTAATGAAAAACTGTTTTTT.

The chain combines TRBV19 with TRBJ2-2, with 11 bases that match TRBD2. This CDR3 spans 16 amino acids. In germline, CDR1 is LNHDA, CDR2 SQIVND (reference sequence). The ends lost 7 bases at V and 4 bases at J; junction bases unmatched: 8. CDR3 sequence reads: CASINGLAGSTGELFF. CDR3 nucleotides: TGTGCCAGTATTAATGGACTAGCGGGTAGCACCGGGGAGCTGTTTTTT.

This clone was recorded once. The gene calls are TRBV18 and TRBJ2-3; 8 bases are a match to TRBD2. The trim removed 6 bases at V and 2 bases at J, leaving 7 bases unmatched. The CDR3 totals 15 residues. Germline loops: CDR1 KGHSH, CDR2 LQKENI. CDR3 residues: CASSLGAGATDTQYF. DNA of the CDR3: TGTGCCAGCTCCCTCGGAGCGGGGGCCACAGATACGCAGTATTTT.

The chain recombines TRBV28 with TRBJ2-5; the match to TRBD2 covers 8 bases. Per germline, CDR1 MDHEN and CDR2 SYDVKM. With V trimmed by 2 bases and J by 5 bases, 10 bases remained unmatched. This CDR3 is 16 amino acids long. CDR3 in DNA: TGTGCCAGCAGTTTAAGGGGCGGGGGGCCAGGCGAGACCCAGTACTTC. It translates to CASSLRGGGPGETQYF.

The chain recombines TRBV6-6 with TRBJ2-1; D unresolved. V dropped 2 bases and J dropped 9 bases, with 14 bases sitting between them. The germline CDR1 and CDR2 sequences are MNHNY and SVGAGI (reference sequence). The CDR3 totals 14 residues. The CDR3 nucleotides are TGTGCCAGCAGTTACGATTGGGTAGCCGTTGAGCAGTTCTTC. This codes for CASSYDWVAVEQFF.

The chain recombines TRBV6-5 with TRBJ1-1, with 10 bases identical to TRBD1. The CDR3 has 15 residues. The V gene end was trimmed by 6 bases and the J gene end by 1 base; junction bases not matched to a gene: 5. Germline V gives CDR1 MNHEY, CDR2 SVGAGI. This CDR3 reads CASSGQGGRNTEAFF. Written as DNA, the CDR3 is TGTGCCAGCAGCGGACAGGGGGGGAGGAACACTGAAGCTTTCTTT.

The chain carries TRBV11-3 and TRBJ2-3; unclear D gene. Germline CDR1 is SGHNT and CDR2 is YENEEA. The CDR3 is 15 amino acids. Trimming shortened V by 4 bases and J by 2 bases, and 13 bases separated the two germline ends. CDR3 bases: TGTGCCAGCAGCTCAGGTGGGGATTACACAGATACGCAGTATTTT. It encodes CASSSGGDYTDTQYF.

This chain links TRBV11-2 with TRBJ2-2; the D is unclear. Germline assignment: CDR1 SGHAT and CDR2 FQNNGV. The V end was cut by 5 bases, the J end by 7 bases, with 8 bases between. The length of the CDR3 is 12 residues. Written as DNA, the CDR3 is TGTGCCAGCAGCCTTGAGGTCGGGGAGCTGTTTTTT. This codes for CASSLEVGELFF.

This clone was detected only once. The germline gene is not matched at one end of the junction; a read error may be the cause. The chain uses TRBV10-3 and TRBJ2-2; TRBD1 aligns across 8 bases. The CDR3 totals 14 residues. The germline CDR1 and CDR2 sequences are ENHRY and SYGVKD. The CDR3 coding sequence is TGTGCCGTCAGACAGGGGCTAAACTCCGGGGAGCTGTTTTTT. This codes for CAVRQGLNSGELFF.

The DNA of the CDR3 is TGTGCCAGCAGTTACCCGGCGGGAACTGAAGCTTTCTTT. The encoded protein is CASSYPAGTEAFF. This chain links TRBV6-5 with TRBJ1-1; the D is unclear. Germline values: CDR1 MNHEY, CDR2 SVGAGI. CDR3 length equals 13 residues. The germline V and J ends were trimmed by 2 bases and 5 bases, with 9 bases remaining between them.

The chain employs TRBV18 and TRBJ2-5; unclear D gene. CDR3 length equals 12 residues. Trimming cost V 1 base and J 3 bases, with 3 bases left between them. Germline V gene data show CDR1 as KGHSH and CDR2 as LQKENI. The DNA for the CDR3 is TGTGCCAGCTCACCACTGAAAGAGACCCAGTACTTC. It encodes CASSPLKETQYF. Variable domain in full (rest from reference TRBV18 and TRBJ2-5): NAGVMQNPRHLVRRRGQEARLRCSPMKGHSHVYWYRQLPEEGLKFMVYLQKENIIDESGMPKERFSAEFPKEGPSILRIQQVVRGDSAAYFCASSPLKETQYFGPGTRLLVL.

This chain connects TRBV6-1 to TRBJ2-3; tentative D call: TRBD2 (5 bases). V was shortened by 1 base and J by 6 bases, with 5 bases between the two germline ends. The CDR3 sequence is 12 residues long. Per the germline V gene, CDR1 is MNHNS and CDR2 is SASEGT. The CDR3 DNA sequence: TGTGCCAGCAGTGAAGAGCGGGATACGCAGTATTTT. This encodes CASSEERDTQYF.

The chain couples TRBV4-1 to TRBJ1-2; 11 nucleotides match TRBD1. The CDR3 runs to 15 residues. J was trimmed by 8 bases and V by 1 base; bases with no gene match: 6. Germline assignment: CDR1 MGHRA and CDR2 YSYEKL. DNA for the CDR3: TGCGCCAGCAGCCAAGCAGGGACAGGGGGTAGGGGCTACACCTTC. Translated, it gives CASSQAGTGGRGYTF.

This clone has just a few counts. The CDR3 sequence is CASSAILGLAGSNEQFF. The CDR3 DNA is TGTGCCAGCAGCGCCATCCTGGGACTAGCGGGGAGCAATGAGCAGTTCTTC. V and J are TRBV7-2 and TRBJ2-1, with TRBD2 matching over 13 bases. Germline lookup yields CDR1 SGHTA and CDR2 FQGNSA. V trimming: 5 bases; J trimming: 6 bases; junction bases outside the gene matches: 10. The CDR3 spans 17 residues.

V gene TRBV7-2 combines with J gene TRBJ2-1; 10 positions match TRBD1. The germline V gene has CDR1 SGHTA and CDR2 FQGNSA. V was clipped by 5 bases and J by 7 bases; unmatched bases: 11. The CDR3 is made up of 16 amino acids. The CDR3 sequence: CASSPMWTGGNNEQFF. As DNA, the CDR3 is TGTGCCAGCAGCCCTATGTGGACAGGGGGAAATAATGAGCAGTTCTTC.

The V gene is TRBV18, the J gene TRBJ1-3; 8 bases map to TRBD1. The CDR3 sequence is 17 residues long. The germline V gene has CDR1 KGHSH and CDR2 LQKENI. With 5 bases clipped from V and 2 bases from J, the junction kept 11 bases outside the gene matches. This CDR3 is CASSEGQEFLPGNTIYF. The DNA of the CDR3 is TGTGCCAGCTCAGAGGGACAGGAGTTTCTCCCTGGAAACACCATATATTTT.

The rearrangement joins TRBV4-2 to TRBJ1-2; D not certain. Trimming pared 0 bases from V and 10 bases from J, leaving 6 bases between. The CDR3 has 11 amino acids. Germline V gene data show CDR1 as LGHNA and CDR2 as YNFKEQ. CDR3 in amino acids: CASSQDGPYTF. The CDR3 DNA reads TGTGCCAGCAGCCAAGATGGACCCTACACCTTC.

The rearrangement joins TRBV5-1 to TRBJ2-7; D might be TRBD2 (6 bases). Trimming cost V 0 bases and J 2 bases, with 9 bases left between them. Looked up from germline, CDR1 is SGHRS and CDR2 is YFSETQ. The CDR3 length is 14 residues. The CDR3 nucleotides are TGCGCCAGCAGCTTGGGACTAGAGCCCTACGAGCAGTACTTC. Translated, it gives CASSLGLEPYEQYF.